The 29 T cell receptor beta chains below come from one sample, sequenced in a study of blood T cell repertoires in COVID-19. Only in-frame clones appear in the TCRdb table, and some are missing; sequencing was by immunoSEQ multiplex PCR. The data contain 540,000 or so clones, 85% to 90% of them singletons. Sample: peripheral blood. Receptors originate from a woman aged 50 to 60 with COVID-19, enrolled during active disease.

This clone has more than one count but fewer than ten. The chain has TRBV5-4 and TRBJ2-7; D may be TRBD1 (6 bases). CDR3 length: 14 residues. The V end was cut by 3 bases, the J end by 0 bases, with 10 bases between. Germline V lookup: CDR1 SGHNT, CDR2 YYREEE (reference sequence). The DNA of the CDR3 is TGTGCCAGCAGCTCCGACAGGAGCTCCTACGAGCAGTACTTC. It translates to CASSSDRSSYEQYF.

The J gene is TRBJ1-5, the V gene TRBV27, with a weak D call TRBD1 (5 bases). V lost 5 bases, J lost 11 bases, and 16 bases lay in between. Germline CDR1 is MNHEY and CDR2 is SMNVEV (reference sequence). The CDR3 spans 13 residues. CDR3 region: CASSIGTLGTQHF. The DNA of the CDR3 is TGTGCCAGCAGTATCGGGACTCTGGGGACCCAGCATTTT.

V is TRBV5-1 and J is TRBJ2-7, with 7 positions matching TRBD2. The CDR3 sequence is 16 residues long. The germline gives CDR1 SGHRS, CDR2 YFSETQ. V was pared by 4 bases and J by 2 bases, with 12 bases of the junction left unmatched. The CDR3 spells CASSPSLSSGAYEQYF. CDR3 bases: TGCGCCAGCAGCCCCAGTTTATCCAGCGGGGCCTACGAGCAGTACTTC. Supplemented by reference TRBV5-1 and TRBJ2-7, the full variable domain reads KAGVTQTPRYLIKTRGQQVTLSCSPISGHRSVSWYQQTPGQGLQFLFEYFSETQRNKGNFPGRFSGRQFSNSRSEMNVSTLELGDSALYLCASSPSLSSGAYEQYFGPGTRLTVT.

This rearrangement joins TRBV15 to TRBJ2-7; TRBD1 matches 9 bases. The CDR3 is 14 residues long. V dropped 2 bases and J dropped 6; count of bases not matched to a gene: 5. In germline, CDR1 is LNHNV, CDR2 YYDKDF (reference sequence). This CDR3 is CATSRRTGAGEQYF. CDR3 nucleotides: TGTGCCACCAGCAGAAGGACAGGGGCGGGCGAGCAGTACTTC.

The CDR3 coding sequence is TGTGCCAGCAGTTTTGAACAGGGGAACTATGGCTACACCTTC. This gives the protein CASSFEQGNYGYTF. The V and J genes are TRBV6-5 and TRBJ1-2; 7 nucleotides line up with TRBD1. The V gene end was trimmed by 4 bases and the J gene end by 2 bases; junction bases not matched to a gene: 4. This CDR3 has 14 amino acids. Germline V lookup: CDR1 MNHEY, CDR2 SVGAGI.

This chain connects TRBV10-1 to TRBJ1-1, with D unresolved. Germline V gene data show CDR1 as WNHNN and CDR2 as SYGVQD (reference sequence). Trimming removed 4 bases at V and 7 bases at J, with 13 bases between. This CDR3 region has 13 residues. CDR3 sequence reads: CASSGTGNGEAFF. In nucleotides, the CDR3 is TGCGCCAGCAGTGGGACTGGGAACGGTGAAGCTTTCTTT.

The V call is TRBV6-5, the J call TRBJ1-5; D call uncertain. Germline CDR1 and CDR2: MNHEY and SVGAGI. V gave up 8 bases and J gave up 5 bases, with 7 bases separating them. This CDR3 is built from 11 residues. DNA for the CDR3: TGTGCCAGCGGCAAAGATCAGCCCCAGCATTTT. Its protein is CASGKDQPQHF.

The chain links TRBV30 to TRBJ1-1; possible D gene TRBD1, 5 bases. V lost 0 bases and J lost 11, with 13 bases in between. CDR1 is GTSNPN, CDR2 SVGIG, per germline (reference sequence). There are 12 residues in the CDR3. For the CDR3, the DNA is TGTGCCTGGAGTGTAATGGGGGGTTTGGCTTTCTTT. Protein sequence: CAWSVMGGLAFF.

The V and J genes are TRBV5-6 and TRBJ2-7, with D perhaps TRBD1 (5 bases). Trimming took off 3 bases at V and 3 bases at J, with 16 bases between the two ends. The CDR3 is made up of 15 amino acids. Germline loops: CDR1 SGHDT, CDR2 YYEEEE. The CDR3, as DNA: TGTGCCAGCAGCTCGGACATTAGGACGGACTACGAGCAGTACTTC. Encoded protein: CASSSDIRTDYEQYF. The variable domain in full, completed from reference TRBV5-6 and TRBJ2-7, reads DAGVTQSPTHLIKTRGQQVTLRCSPKSGHDTVSWYQQALGQGPQFIFQYYEEEERQRGNFPDRFSGHQFPNYSSELNVNALLLGDSALYLCASSSDIRTDYEQYFGPGTRLTVT.

The V call is TRBV27, the J call TRBJ1-5; maybe TRBD1 (6 bases). This CDR3 region has 13 residues. Trimming removed 10 bases from V and 0 bases from J, with 10 bases in between. The V gene's germline CDR1 is MNHEY and CDR2 SMNVEV (reference sequence). Here the CDR3 DNA reads TGTGCCACCTCGACAGGTAGCAATCAGCCCCAGCATTTT. Encoded protein: CATSTGSNQPQHF.

The chain combines TRBV27 with TRBJ1-2, with D possibly being TRBD1 (6 bases). Germline assignment: CDR1 MNHEY and CDR2 SMNVEV (reference sequence). This CDR3 is 13 amino acids long. The V end was cut by 5 bases, the J end by 8 bases, with 15 bases between. The CDR3 here is CASSLQGSNGYTF. CDR3 nucleotides: TGTGCCAGCAGTCTACAGGGTTCGAACGGCTACACCTTC.

The sample holds one count of this clone. J is TRBJ2-7 and V is TRBV30; the D gene is possibly TRBD2 (6 bases). This CDR3 has 13 residues. The germline CDR1 and CDR2 sequences are GTSNPN and SVGIG (reference sequence). V gave up 4 bases and J gave up 3 bases, with 13 bases separating them. The CDR3, as DNA: TGTGCCTGGAAGCTTCGGGGACTCTACGAGCAGTACTTC. It yields the protein CAWKLRGLYEQYF. Based on the CDR3 plus reference TRBV30 and TRBJ2-7, the full variable domain is SQTIHQWPATLVQPVGSPLSLECTVEGTSNPNLYWYRQAAGRGLQLLFYSVGIGQISSEVPQNLSASRPQDRQFILSSKKLLLSDSGFYLCAWKLRGLYEQYFGPGTRLTVT.

The chain recombines TRBV19 with TRBJ1-1, with no clear D. Trimming shortened V by 4 bases and J by 4 bases, and 13 bases separated the two germline ends. In germline, CDR1 is LNHDA, CDR2 SQIVND (reference sequence). The CDR3 has 14 residues. In nucleotides, the CDR3 is TGTGCCAGTAGTACGACGAATGGAGGCACTGAAGCTTTCTTT. Its protein is CASSTTNGGTEAFF.

This rearrangement joins TRBV10-3 to TRBJ1-1; no definite D call. The CDR3 totals 14 residues. Per germline, CDR1 ENHRY and CDR2 SYGVKD. With 3 bases removed from V and 4 bases from J, the gap between germline ends came to 12 bases. The chain's CDR3 is CAISDSPGSTEAFF. The DNA for the CDR3 is TGTGCCATCAGTGACAGCCCAGGCAGCACTGAAGCTTTCTTT.

This clone was observed a handful of times. The chain links TRBV7-8 to TRBJ2-3; 11 bases are a match to TRBD2. CDR3 length equals 18 residues. Germline loops: CDR1 SGHVS, CDR2 FQNEAQ. The ends lost 5 bases at V and 10 bases at J; junction bases unmatched: 20. The DNA of the CDR3 is TGTGCCAGCAGCCCAATTCTAGCGGGGGGTGCCGGCGGGAGGGCGCAGTATTTT. This gives the protein CASSPILAGGAGGRAQYF.

V and J are TRBV5-4 and TRBJ2-2; D uncertain. The CDR3 extends over 16 amino acids. Germline loops: CDR1 SGHNT, CDR2 YYREEE (reference sequence). Deletions cut 0 bases from V and 7 bases from J, with 16 bases between. The CDR3 DNA reads TGTGCCAGCAGCTTGGGACCCCACTTAAGAGGCGGGGAGCTGTTTTTT. This codes for CASSLGPHLRGGELFF.

The V and J genes are TRBV18 and TRBJ2-3, with 13 positions matching TRBD2. Germline trimming cut 2 bases from V and 0 bases from J; bases unmatched to any gene: 5. CDR1 is KGHSH, CDR2 LQKENI, per germline. The CDR3 is 18 residues long. The CDR3 spells CASSPSLAGGQSTDTQYF. Written as DNA, the CDR3 is TGTGCCAGCTCACCATCACTAGCGGGGGGGCAAAGCACAGATACGCAGTATTTT.

In this sample, this clone turned up a few times. V is TRBV11-2 and J is TRBJ1-1; 7 bases are a match to TRBD1. In germline, CDR1 is SGHAT, CDR2 FQNNGV. With V trimmed by 5 bases and J by 4 bases, 16 bases remained unmatched. The CDR3 length is 17 residues. In DNA form, the CDR3 reads TGTGCCAGCAGCCCTAAGACCGGACAGGCCTCGACCACTGAAGCTTTCTTT. It yields the protein CASSPKTGQASTTEAFF.

The chain carries TRBV11-2 and TRBJ2-3, with D perhaps TRBD2 (5 bases). V was cut by 1 base and J by 0 bases, with 11 bases left in between. This CDR3 contains 16 residues. The germline CDR1 and CDR2 sequences are SGHAT and FQNNGV. In DNA form, the CDR3 reads TGTGCCAGCAGCTTAGGCCCAGGAGGCAGCACAGATACGCAGTATTTT. Translated: CASSLGPGGSTDTQYF.

The rearrangement links TRBV27 to TRBJ1-2, with 9 bases matching TRBD1. J was trimmed by 3 bases and V by 5 bases; bases with no gene match: 4. CDR3 length equals 14 residues. Germline CDR1 is MNHEY and CDR2 is SMNVEV (reference sequence). CDR3 residues: CASSPRTGDYGYTF. CDR3 sequence (DNA): TGTGCCAGCAGTCCACGGACAGGGGACTATGGCTACACCTTC.

The chain joins TRBV5-5 to TRBJ2-3; D might be TRBD2 (6 bases). This CDR3 has 15 residues. V lost 5 bases to trimming and J lost 0 bases, with 13 bases between them. Germline V gene lookup returns CDR1 SGHKS and CDR2 YYEKEE (reference sequence). The DNA of the CDR3 is TGTGCCAGCAGTTCTATAGCGGAGAGCACAGATACGCAGTATTTT. This translates into CASSSIAESTDTQYF.

This clone has a single count. The chain has TRBV7-8 and TRBJ1-1, with 8 bases identical to TRBD1. Germline V gives CDR1 SGHVS, CDR2 FQNEAQ. V lost 2 bases, J lost 2 bases, and 1 base stayed unmatched. The CDR3 length is 14 residues. DNA of the CDR3: TGTGCCAGCAGCTTACAGGGGGCTAACACTGAAGCTTTCTTT. This codes for CASSLQGANTEAFF.

The chain recombines TRBV3-1 (or the pseudogene TRBV3-2) with TRBJ1-4; 10 bases map to TRBD1. Looked up from germline, CDR1 is LGHDT and CDR2 is YNNKEL (reference sequence). V lost 4 bases and J lost 5; bases outside the gene matches: 4. There are 15 residues in the CDR3. Here the CDR3 reads CASSRADRGNEKLFF. Written as DNA, the CDR3 is TGTGCCAGCAGCCGAGCGGACAGGGGGAATGAAAAACTGTTTTTT.

V usage is TRBV30 and J usage is TRBJ2-1, with TRBD2 identical over 7 bases. V dropped 3 bases and J dropped 3; count of bases not matched to a gene: 8. The CDR3 extends over 15 amino acids. Looked up from germline, CDR1 is GTSNPN and CDR2 is SVGIG (reference sequence). CDR3 amino acids: CAWRGEGRDYNEQFF. In DNA form, the CDR3 reads TGTGCCTGGAGGGGGGAGGGACGGGACTACAATGAGCAGTTCTTC.

The CDR3 is CASSPFYRRTESSYNEQFF. The DNA for the CDR3 is TGTGCCAGCAGCCCCTTCTACCGGAGGACAGAGAGCTCCTACAATGAGCAGTTCTTC. The chain joins TRBV14 to TRBJ2-1; perhaps TRBD1 as D (6 bases). The CDR3 length is 19 residues. Germline CDR1 SGHDN, CDR2 FVKESK. The V and J ends lost 4 bases and 0 bases respectively, with 22 bases between them.

J is TRBJ1-1 and V is TRBV6-6; 9 bases align to TRBD1. Trimming removed 8 bases from V and 5 bases from J; junction bases left unmatched: 0. This CDR3 is built from 11 residues. Germline CDR1 and CDR2: MNHNY and SVGAGI (reference sequence). CDR3 in DNA: TGTGCCAGCGGACAGGGGACTGAAGCTTTCTTT. This sequence encodes CASGQGTEAFF.

The V and J genes are TRBV2 and TRBJ2-3; unclear D gene. This CDR3 has 15 residues. The germline V gene encodes CDR1 SNHLY and CDR2 FYNNEI. Trimming stripped 6 bases from V and 0 bases from J, with 13 bases between. The CDR3 sequence: CASSPGYTSTDTQYF. The CDR3 coding sequence is TGTGCCAGCAGCCCGGGTTATACCAGCACAGATACGCAGTATTTT.

This chain connects TRBV6-2 or TRBV6-3 to TRBJ2-1; tentatively, D is TRBD2 (6 bases). Germline-derived CDR1 and CDR2 are MNHEY and SVGEGT. CDR3 size: 15 residues. Trimming left V 2 bases short and J 8 bases short, with 16 bases between. This chain's CDR3 is CASSYEGTPPHEQFF. The DNA of the CDR3 is TGTGCCAGCAGTTACGAAGGGACTCCACCCCATGAGCAGTTCTTC.

This clone was seen only a few times. V usage is TRBV5-1 and J usage is TRBJ1-1; unclear D gene. This CDR3 is built from 14 residues. V lost 4 bases to trimming and J lost 1 base, with 11 bases between them. Germline values: CDR1 SGHRS, CDR2 YFSETQ. CDR3 nucleotide sequence: TGCGCCAGCAGCCTAAGCTACAGGAACACTGAAGCTTTCTTT. This sequence encodes CASSLSYRNTEAFF.